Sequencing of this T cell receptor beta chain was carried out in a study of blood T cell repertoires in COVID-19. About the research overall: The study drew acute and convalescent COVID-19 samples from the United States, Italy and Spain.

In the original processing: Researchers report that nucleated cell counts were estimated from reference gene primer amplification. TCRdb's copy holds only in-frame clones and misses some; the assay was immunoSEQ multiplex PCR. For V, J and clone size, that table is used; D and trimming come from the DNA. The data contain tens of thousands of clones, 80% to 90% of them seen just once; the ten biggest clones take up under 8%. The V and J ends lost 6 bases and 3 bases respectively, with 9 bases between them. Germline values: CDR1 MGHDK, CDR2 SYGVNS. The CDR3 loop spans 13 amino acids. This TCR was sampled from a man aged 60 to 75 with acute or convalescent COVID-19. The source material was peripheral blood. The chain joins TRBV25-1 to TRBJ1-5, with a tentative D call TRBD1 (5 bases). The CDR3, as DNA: TGTGCCAGCAGCCCAGGGTACAATCAGCCCCAGCATTTT. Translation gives CASSPGYNQPQHF. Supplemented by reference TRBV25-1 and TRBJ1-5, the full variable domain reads EADIYQTPRYLVIGTGKKITLECSQTMGHDKMYWYQQDPGMELHLIHYSYGVNSTEKGDLSSESTVSRIRTEHFPLTLESARPSHTSQYLCASSPGYNQPQHFGDGTRLSIL.